This T cell receptor beta chain was profiled in a study of cytomegalovirus exposure and HLA in healthy donors. General study results and limits: Analysis performed later showed TCR beta chains linked to HLA being more clonally expanded than equally common others. In all likelihood, a cluster of highly shared sequence variants was a sequencing artifact. Presence/absence analyses supposed approximately even sequencing depth among donors. Confirmation in vitro established that a few CMV-associated chains were specific for CMV antigens.

The primer mix had 60 Vbeta and 13 Jbeta primers. Profiling relied on immunoSEQ multiplex PCR, and the TCRdb table lists in-frame clones only, not all of them. Counted here are over 95,000 clones, 77% occurring once; the ten biggest clones make up roughly 9.7%. Of note for this clone: Its antigen is unidentified.

The CDR3 spans 14 residues. V was clipped by 5 bases and J by 4 bases; unmatched bases: 5. Germline V gene lookup returns CDR1 SNHLY and CDR2 FYNNEI. The receptor was isolated from a middle-aged man in good health and CMV-seropositive. The rearrangement joins TRBV2 to TRBJ2-3; 8 nucleotides align to TRBD1. Sequencing input: PBMCs. CDR3 sequence (DNA): TGTGCCAGCAGTCCCCGGACAGGGCCAGATACGCAGTATTTT. It codes for CASSPRTGPDTQYF.